This T cell receptor (beta chain) derives from a study of blood T cell repertoires in COVID-19. Study context: Collection of acute and convalescent COVID-19 samples took place in the United States, Italy and Spain.

Seattle's cohort entered during active infection and was followed longitudinally. Authors' analysis steps: Amplified reference gene primers provided the basis for estimating nucleated cell counts. Produced via immunoSEQ multiplex PCR; TCRdb's table is partial and in-frame only. The DNA was the basis for D and trimming; V, J and clone size are from that table. The sample has 230,000 or so clones, roughly 81% seen once; the top ten hold roughly 8%. This receptor was taken from an elderly woman with COVID-19, enrolled during active disease. The sample was peripheral blood.

Here the CDR3 DNA reads TGTGCCAGCAGTTTCTCCCGCTTGACACCCTCCTACACCTTC. This encodes CASSFSRLTPSYTF. J is TRBJ1-2 and V is TRBV28; unclear D gene. V was pared by 3 bases and J by 10 bases, with 18 bases between. The CDR3 sequence is 14 residues long. Germline loops: CDR1 MDHEN, CDR2 SYDVKM.